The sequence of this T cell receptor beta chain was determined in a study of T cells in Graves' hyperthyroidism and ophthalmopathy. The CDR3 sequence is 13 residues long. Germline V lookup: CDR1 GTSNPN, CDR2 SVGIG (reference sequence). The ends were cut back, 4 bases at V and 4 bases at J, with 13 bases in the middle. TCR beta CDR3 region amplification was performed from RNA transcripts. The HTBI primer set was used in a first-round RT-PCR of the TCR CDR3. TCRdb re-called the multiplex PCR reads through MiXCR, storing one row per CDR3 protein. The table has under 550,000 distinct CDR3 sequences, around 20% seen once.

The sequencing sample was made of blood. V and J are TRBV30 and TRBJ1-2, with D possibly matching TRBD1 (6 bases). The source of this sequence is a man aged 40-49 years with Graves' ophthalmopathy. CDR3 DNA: TGTGCCTGGAAACGGACAGAGTTCTATGGCTACACCTTC. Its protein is CAWKRTEFYGYTF.